Sequencing of this T cell receptor beta chain was carried out in a study of blood T cells in healthy people across ages. Extraction of total RNA produced a minimum of 5.5 micrograms from each sample. Sample-barcoded 5' priming and a J-beta primer mix drove a second PCR of 7 to 11 cycles. MiXCR, applied by TCRdb to the 5' RACE reads, yields one record per CDR3 protein. The sample consists of over 600,000 distinct CDR3 sequences, roughly 21% of them appearing once. CDR3 length: 15 amino acids. Looked up from germline, CDR1 is SGHRS and CDR2 is YFSETQ. The V end lost 2 bases, the J end lost 6 bases, and 15 bases lay between the germline ends. Study conclusions and caveats: Diversity figures based on one million T cells were deemed too low.

On this clonotype itself: The antigen remains unidentified.

The specimen sequenced was blood. The sequence was obtained from a man aged 70 or older in good health. The genes are TRBV5-1 and TRBJ2-1; a possible D gene is TRBD2 (6 bases). Written as DNA, the CDR3 is TGCGCCAGCAGCTTTTTGGCGGGAACCTCCAATGAGCAGTTCTTC. Translation: CASSFLAGTSNEQFF.